Listed below are T cell receptor beta chains from one sample, sequenced in a study of blood T cell repertoires in COVID-19. Generated by immunoSEQ multiplex PCR, the TCRdb table keeps only in-frame clones and is missing some. This sample has around 12,000 clones, with approximately 82% found just once. Sequencing was done on a sample of peripheral blood. The source of these receptors is a human donor in a cohort sampled during active COVID-19. CDR3s include the opening cysteine and the closing phenylalanine or tryptophan. A D gene is named only where the DNA matches it firmly. Only part of the rows carry a size: once, few, many, or a class if the clone is expanded.

j_gene,d_gene,abundance,v_gene,CDR3aa,CDR3nt
TRBJ2-6,NA,NA,TRBV6-1,CASSDGGAPSGANVLTF,TGTGCCAGCAGTGATGGAGGGGCCCCGTCCGGGGCCAACGTCCTGACTTTC
TRBJ1-1,TRBD1,NA,TRBV25-1,CASSGDRGKTTEAFF,TGTGCCAGCAGTGGGGACAGGGGTAAGACAACTGAAGCTTTCTTT
TRBJ2-2,NA,NA,TRBV28,CASSKRRGGDRWNTGELFF,TGTGCCAGCAGCAAAAGGAGAGGGGGAGACCGTTGGAACACCGGGGAGCTGTTTTTT
TRBJ2-3,NA,NA,TRBV28,CASSPDGGLITDTQYF,TGTGCCAGCAGTCCGGATGGGGGACTTATCACAGATACGCAGTATTTT
TRBJ2-4,TRBD1,NA,TRBV28,CASSLTGTVGKNIQYF,TGTGCCAGCAGCCTCACCGGGACAGTCGGCAAAAACATTCAGTACTTC
TRBJ1-1,TRBD1,NA,TRBV2,CASVGTGTTEAFF,TGTGCCAGCGTGGGGACAGGAACAACTGAAGCTTTCTTT
TRBJ2-7,TRBD1,NA,TRBV14,CASSQDPRQGYEQYF,TGTGCCAGCAGCCAAGATCCGAGACAGGGCTACGAGCAGTACTTC
TRBJ2-2,TRBD1,NA,TRBV10-2,CASSESGTANGELFF,TGCGCCAGCAGTGAGTCGGGGACAGCAAACGGGGAGCTGTTTTTT
TRBJ2-3,NA,once,TRBV30,CAWSRGGGTDTQYF,TGTGCCTGGAGTCGAGGGGGTGGCACAGATACGCAGTATTTT
TRBJ2-7,NA,NA,TRBV21-1,CASSNPAGLAGTYEQYF,TGTGCCAGCAGCAATCCCGCCGGACTAGCGGGGACCTACGAGCAGTACTTC
TRBJ1-3,TRBD1,NA,TRBV9,CASSVGTGVGGNTIYF,TGTGCCAGCAGCGTGGGGACAGGGGTGGGCGGAAACACCATATATTTT
TRBJ2-7,NA,NA,TRBV7-3,CASSLQGHGGAEQYF,TGTGCCAGCAGCTTACAAGGACACGGGGGAGCCGAGCAGTACTTC
TRBJ2-1,NA,NA,TRBV19,CASMGSEGSSYNEQFF,TGTGCCAGTATGGGGTCGGAGGGGAGCTCCTACAATGAGCAGTTCTTC
TRBJ1-6,TRBD1,NA,TRBV2,CASAPRDGQESPLHF,TGTGCCAGCGCCCCCAGGGATGGACAGGAATCACCCCTCCACTTT
TRBJ1-5,TRBD1,NA,TRBV7-2,CASSAGQVWSNQPQHF,TGTGCCAGCAGCGCAGGACAGGTTTGGAGCAATCAGCCCCAGCATTTT
TRBJ2-3,NA,NA,TRBV21-1,CASSPPGLAAWYYTDTQYF,TGTGCCAGCAGCCCTCCGGGACTAGCGGCATGGTATTACACAGATACGCAGTATTTT
TRBJ2-3,TRBD2,NA,TRBV5-8,CASSLVAGESTDTQYF,TGTGCCAGCAGCTTGGTTGCGGGAGAGTCGACAGATACGCAGTATTTT
TRBJ2-7,NA,NA,TRBV20-1,CSAEAGYEQYF,TGCAGTGCGGAAGCGGGCTACGAGCAGTACTTC
TRBJ1-5,NA,NA,TRBV5-8,CASSAQVWQPQHF,TGTGCCAGCAGCGCGCAGGTTTGGCAGCCCCAGCATTTT
TRBJ2-7,NA,NA,TRBV27,CASTASQAPTYEQYF,TGTGCCAGCACTGCCTCGCAAGCGCCGACCTACGAGCAGTACTTC
TRBJ2-7,NA,NA,TRBV18,CASSPDSSYEQYF,TGTGCCAGCTCACCAGACAGCTCCTACGAGCAGTACTTC
TRBJ1-6,NA,NA,TRBV4-1,CASSQEAHHNSPLHF,TGCGCCAGCAGCCAAGAAGCTCACCATAATTCACCCCTCCACTTT
TRBJ1-4,NA,NA,TRBV5-1,CASSPETNEKLFF,TGCGCCAGCAGTCCAGAAACTAATGAAAAACTGTTTTTT
TRBJ2-1,TRBD2,NA,TRBV19,CASSIAGGDEQFF,TGTGCCAGTAGTATAGCGGGAGGGGATGAGCAGTTCTTC
TRBJ2-3,TRBD2,NA,TRBV3-1/TRBV3-2,CASSPSRGGTDTQYF,TGTGCCAGCAGCCCAAGTCGGGGGGGCACAGATACGCAGTATTTT
TRBJ2-7,NA,NA,TRBV5-1,CASSYGGSSYEQYF,TGCGCCAGCAGCTACGGGGGTAGCTCCTACGAGCAGTACTTC
TRBJ1-2,NA,NA,TRBV3-1/TRBV3-2,CASSQKLSYTF,TGTGCCAGCAGCCAAAAGCTAAGCTACACCTTC
TRBJ2-3,TRBD2,NA,TRBV5-4,CASSRTSGRATDTQYF,TGTGCCAGCAGCCGGACTAGCGGGAGGGCCACAGATACGCAGTATTTT
TRBJ2-5,NA,NA,TRBV11-2,CASSLGVLKETQYF,TGTGCCAGCAGCTTAGGAGTTCTGAAAGAGACCCAGTACTTC
TRBJ1-2,NA,NA,TRBV7-8,CASSSLQGRDGYTF,TGTGCCAGCAGCTCCCTCCAGGGCCGCGATGGCTACACCTTC
TRBJ1-2,TRBD1,once,TRBV18,CASSRTGTDYGYTF,TGTGCCAGCTCCCGAACGGGGACAGACTATGGCTACACCTTC
TRBJ1-2,NA,NA,TRBV5-1,CASRDEAVGYTF,TGCGCCAGCAGGGATGAGGCAGTGGGCTACACCTTC
TRBJ1-1,NA,NA,TRBV5-4,CASSQGGVLNTEAFF,TGTGCCAGCAGCCAGGGAGGCGTATTGAACACTGAAGCTTTCTTT
TRBJ1-2,NA,NA,TRBV5-1,CAKPTAREVYGYTF,TGCGCCAAGCCGACCGCCAGGGAAGTCTATGGCTACACCTTC
TRBJ1-4,NA,large,TRBV7-8,CASSLEASRQYEKLFF,TGTGCCAGCAGCTTAGAGGCGTCTAGACAGTATGAAAAACTGTTTTTT
TRBJ2-7,TRBD2,NA,TRBV6-6,CASSLRASGGTYEQYF,TGTGCCAGCAGTCTCCGTGCTAGCGGGGGGACCTACGAGCAGTACTTC
TRBJ2-5,NA,NA,TRBV18,CASSTTQVYQETQYF,TGTGCCAGCTCAACAACACAGGTCTACCAAGAGACCCAGTACTTC